The clone carrying this TCR delta chain has more than one count but fewer than ten. CDR3 size: 29 residues. Trimming removed 0 bases at V and 0 bases at J, with 50 bases between. Looked up from germline, CDR1 is TSWWSYY and CDR2 is QGS. These data originate in a study of gamma-delta T cells after stem cell transplantation. TCRdb re-called the RT-PCR reads via CATT. The sample records thousands of delta-chain clones, about 14% being singletons. The specimen sequenced was gamma-delta T cells. The chain uses TRDV1 and TRDJ1, with D perhaps matching TRDD3 (6 bases). The receptor's source is a human donor. It is not recorded whose cells these are; they may come from a transplant donor. The CDR3 spells CALGELQTPTPRALVAPLLGVGYTDKLIF. CDR3 in DNA: TGTGCTCTTGGGGAACTCCAAACCCCTACTCCGAGAGCCCTCGTCGCGCCCTTACTGGGTGTGGGGTACACCGATAAACTCATCTTT.